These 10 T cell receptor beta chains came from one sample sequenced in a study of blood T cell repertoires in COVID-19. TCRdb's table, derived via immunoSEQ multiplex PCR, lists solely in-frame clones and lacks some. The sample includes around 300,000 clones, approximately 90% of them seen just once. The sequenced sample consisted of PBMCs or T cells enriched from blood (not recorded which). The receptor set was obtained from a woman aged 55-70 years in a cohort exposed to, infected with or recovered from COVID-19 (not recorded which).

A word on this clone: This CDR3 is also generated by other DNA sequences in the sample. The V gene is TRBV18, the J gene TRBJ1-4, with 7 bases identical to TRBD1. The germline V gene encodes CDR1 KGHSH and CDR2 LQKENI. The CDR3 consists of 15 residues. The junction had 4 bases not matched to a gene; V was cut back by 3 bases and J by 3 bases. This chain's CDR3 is CASSPPGQSNEKLFF. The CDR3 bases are TGTGCCAGCTCACCCCCGGGACAGTCTAATGAAAAACTGTTTTTT.

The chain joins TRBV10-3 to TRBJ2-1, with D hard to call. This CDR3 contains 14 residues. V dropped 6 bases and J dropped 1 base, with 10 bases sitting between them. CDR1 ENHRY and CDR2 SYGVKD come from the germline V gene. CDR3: CAISGDWSYNEQFF. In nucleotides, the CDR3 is TGTGCCATCAGCGGCGACTGGTCCTACAATGAGCAGTTCTTC.

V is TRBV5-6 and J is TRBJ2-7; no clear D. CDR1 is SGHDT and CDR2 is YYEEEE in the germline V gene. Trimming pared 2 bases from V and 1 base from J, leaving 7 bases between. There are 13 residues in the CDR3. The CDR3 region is CASSLTESYEQYF. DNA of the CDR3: TGTGCCAGCAGCTTAACGGAGTCCTACGAGCAGTACTTC.

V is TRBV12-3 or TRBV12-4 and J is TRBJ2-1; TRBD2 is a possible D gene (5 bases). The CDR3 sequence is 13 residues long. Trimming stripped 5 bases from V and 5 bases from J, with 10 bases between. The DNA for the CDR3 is TGTGCCAGCAGTCCCTCGGGGAACAATGAGCAGTTCTTC. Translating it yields CASSPSGNNEQFF.

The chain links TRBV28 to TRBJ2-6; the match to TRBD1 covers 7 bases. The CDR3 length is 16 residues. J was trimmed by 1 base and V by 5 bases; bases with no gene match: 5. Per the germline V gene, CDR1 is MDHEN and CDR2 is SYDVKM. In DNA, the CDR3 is TGTGCCAGCAGTCACAGGGGTGGGTCTGGGGCCAACGTCCTGACTTTC. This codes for CASSHRGGSGANVLTF.

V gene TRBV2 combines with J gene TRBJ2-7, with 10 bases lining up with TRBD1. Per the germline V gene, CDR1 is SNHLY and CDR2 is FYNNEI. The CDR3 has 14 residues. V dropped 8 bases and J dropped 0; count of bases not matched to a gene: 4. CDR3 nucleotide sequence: TGTGCCAGCTCCGGACAGGGGGGCTCCTACGAGCAGTACTTC. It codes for CASSGQGGSYEQYF.

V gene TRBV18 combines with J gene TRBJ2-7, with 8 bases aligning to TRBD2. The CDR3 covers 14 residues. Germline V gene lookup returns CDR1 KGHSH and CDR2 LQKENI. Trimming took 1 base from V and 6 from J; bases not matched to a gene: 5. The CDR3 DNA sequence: TGTGCCAGCTCACCACTCGGGAGGGCAAGCGAGCAGTACTTC. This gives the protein CASSPLGRASEQYF.

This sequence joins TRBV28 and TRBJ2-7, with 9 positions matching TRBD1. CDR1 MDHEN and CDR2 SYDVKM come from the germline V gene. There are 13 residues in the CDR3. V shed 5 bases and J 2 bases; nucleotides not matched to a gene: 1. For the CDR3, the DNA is TGTGCCAGCAGTCGGACAGGGGCCTACGAGCAGTACTTC. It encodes CASSRTGAYEQYF.

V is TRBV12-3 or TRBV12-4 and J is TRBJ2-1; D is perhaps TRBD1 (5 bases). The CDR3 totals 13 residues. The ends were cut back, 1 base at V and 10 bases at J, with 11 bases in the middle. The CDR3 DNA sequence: TGTGCCAGCAGTTTAGGGGGCCCCGGGGAGCAGTTCTTC. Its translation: CASSLGGPGEQFF.

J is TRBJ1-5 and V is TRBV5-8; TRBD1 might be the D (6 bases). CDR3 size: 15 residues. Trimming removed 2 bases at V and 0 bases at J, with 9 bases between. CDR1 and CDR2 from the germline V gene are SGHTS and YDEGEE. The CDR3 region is CASSFQGNSNQPQHF. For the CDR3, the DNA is TGTGCCAGCAGCTTTCAGGGGAATAGCAATCAGCCCCAGCATTTT.